This T cell receptor beta chain was sequenced for a study of shared clonotypes between healthy human individuals. Findings and limits, study-wide: Non-shared clonotypes had lower generation probabilities than those shared by all four donors.

This clone was detected a few times. Its specificity is unknown. Generated by immunoSEQ multiplex PCR, the TCRdb table keeps only in-frame clones and is missing some. The sample contains 740,000 or so clones, roughly 73% of which appear only once. Sequencing was carried out using memory CD4+ T cells sorted from blood. The subset was: CD45RA-negative fraction. This TCR was recovered from a woman in her twenties or thirties in good health.

CDR3 bases: TGTGCCAGCAGCGAGGGGTGGGGAGCCAAAAACATTCAGTACTTC. Translated, it gives CASSEGWGAKNIQYF. V gene TRBV11-2 combines with J gene TRBJ2-4; the D call may be TRBD1 or TRBD2 (5 bases each). CDR1 and CDR2 from the germline V gene are SGHAT and FQNNGV. The CDR3 consists of 15 residues. V lost 5 bases and J lost 0, with 11 bases in between.